Listed below are T cell receptor beta chains from one sample, sequenced in a study of cytomegalovirus exposure and HLA in healthy donors. Only in-frame clones appear in the TCRdb table, and some are missing; sequencing was by immunoSEQ multiplex PCR. The table has some 120,000 clones, under 85% seen once; the top ten hold around 4%. Sequencing used PBMCs. Receptor source: a woman between 45 and 65 years old in good health and CMV-seropositive. The CDR3 runs from the conserved cysteine through the conserved F or W. Each record gives: CDR3 protein, V gene, J gene.

CASSRATNEKLFF	TRBV5-4	TRBJ1-4
CASSLVSGYTF	TRBV7-2	TRBJ1-2
CASSLGQGRGYTF	TRBV7-9	TRBJ1-2
CASSVGGLGADRFF	TRBV9	TRBJ2-1
CASTQRGRTEAFF	TRBV19	TRBJ1-1
CASSLGGGSVIISTDTQYF	TRBV7-2	TRBJ2-3
CASSQTPAGNQPQHF	TRBV4-1	TRBJ1-5
CASSQDPSTDTQYF	TRBV4-2	TRBJ2-3
CASSESGGEYNEQFF	TRBV6-1	TRBJ2-1
CASSRDTSEAFF	TRBV6-5	TRBJ1-1
CASSLLRPSGGQGYEQYF	TRBV7-8	TRBJ2-7
CASSLATLAINEQFF	TRBV5-8	TRBJ2-1
CASNKGVSGNTIYF	TRBV6-5	TRBJ1-3
CASRHGTTNSPLHF	TRBV27	TRBJ1-6
CASSWARGGYTF	TRBV28	TRBJ1-2
CASSLYPSGSYEQYF	TRBV27	TRBJ2-7
CASSSSGDQPQHF	TRBV6-5	TRBJ1-5
CASSLGERGPSGNTIYF	TRBV5-6	TRBJ1-3
CASSLAGGVGEQYF	TRBV5-1	TRBJ2-7
CASSPGFGVSRGYGYTF	TRBV11-2	TRBJ1-2
CASRRIENSPLHF	TRBV25-1	TRBJ1-6
CASSLELATGELFF	TRBV7-9	TRBJ2-2
CAISQANEQFF	TRBV10-3	TRBJ2-1
CASSLSRQDMRGETQYF	TRBV28	TRBJ2-5
CASSDRQGTYGYTF	TRBV9	TRBJ1-2
CASSLWGGDKGYTF	TRBV5-1	TRBJ1-2
CASSLGLYNEQFF	TRBV2	TRBJ2-1
CASSYAAGQVYEQYF	TRBV6-6	-
CSVPGQGVAEAFF	TRBV29-1	TRBJ1-1
CASSLGFTGTGELFF	TRBV5-5	TRBJ2-2
CASTLQGANTGELFF	TRBV5-1	TRBJ2-2
CASSGGGFSGNTIYF	TRBV9	TRBJ1-3
CASSYRAREAEQYF	TRBV5-4	TRBJ2-7
CASSLSGVGGDTQYF	TRBV5-1	TRBJ2-3
CASRYRGLTGNTIYF	TRBV7-3	TRBJ1-3
CASREGTTTGELFF	TRBV7-2	TRBJ2-2
CASSLDPGLAGAGELFF	TRBV5-1	TRBJ2-2
CASIPGQGGADIQYF	TRBV6-5	TRBJ2-4
CASSLSWDSSTDTQYF	TRBV11-3	TRBJ2-3
CASGFTGDPTDTQYF	TRBV12-5	TRBJ2-3
CASSLGPGVRQPQHF	TRBV5-6	TRBJ1-5
CASSFQGGSYEQYF	TRBV11-3	TRBJ2-7
CASSLGQGGNSPLHF	TRBV5-1	TRBJ1-6
CASSSRDYANEQFF	TRBV7-8	TRBJ2-1
CASRTTGRLSIQYF	TRBV19	TRBJ2-4
CASIDVRGFRQFF	TRBV6-5	TRBJ2-1
CAWSARLGGGNEQFF	TRBV30	TRBJ2-1
CASSSRPGLAGGANNEQFF	TRBV7-2	TRBJ2-1
CASSTQGAYGYTF	TRBV5-1	TRBJ1-2
CASSGPGQQTNYGYTF	TRBV9	TRBJ1-2
CATSRAQNSPLHF	TRBV15	TRBJ1-6